This T cell receptor beta chain was observed in a study of cytomegalovirus exposure and HLA in healthy donors. Study-level background: HLA-typed donors were the source of about 81 million unique TCRs held in an early data release.

Regarding this clone: Antigen: not known.

Germline CDR1 and CDR2: SGHTA and FQGTGA. This CDR3 spans 16 amino acids. The V and J ends lost 2 bases and 6 bases respectively, with 17 bases between them. General study points: There were a few CMV-associated chains whose specificity for CMV antigens was confirmed in vitro.

Primers for the PCR totalled 60 Vbeta and 13 Jbeta. The table came from immunoSEQ multiplex PCR; TCRdb's copy has only in-frame clones and leaves some out. The table includes 160,000 or so clones, just over 75% detected once. The sample taken for sequencing was PBMCs. The chain carries TRBV7-3 and TRBJ1-5; TRBD1 might be the D (6 bases). The receptor was derived from a woman aged 40 to 50 in good health and CMV-seronegative. CDR3 DNA: TGTGCCAGCAGCTTACTATATGGCAGGGGACGTCAGCCCCAGCATTTT. Protein: CASSLLYGRGRQPQHF.